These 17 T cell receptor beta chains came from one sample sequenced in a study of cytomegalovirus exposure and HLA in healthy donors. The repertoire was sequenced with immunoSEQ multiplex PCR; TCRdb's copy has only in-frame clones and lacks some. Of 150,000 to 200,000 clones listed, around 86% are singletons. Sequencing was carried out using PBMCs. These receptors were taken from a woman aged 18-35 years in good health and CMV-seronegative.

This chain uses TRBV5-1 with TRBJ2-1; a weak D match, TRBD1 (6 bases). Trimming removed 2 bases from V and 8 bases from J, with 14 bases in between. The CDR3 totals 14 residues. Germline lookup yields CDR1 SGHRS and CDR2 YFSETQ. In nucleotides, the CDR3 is TGCGCCAGCAGCTTAGGCCAGGGGATCGATGAGCAGTTCTTC. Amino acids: CASSLGQGIDEQFF.

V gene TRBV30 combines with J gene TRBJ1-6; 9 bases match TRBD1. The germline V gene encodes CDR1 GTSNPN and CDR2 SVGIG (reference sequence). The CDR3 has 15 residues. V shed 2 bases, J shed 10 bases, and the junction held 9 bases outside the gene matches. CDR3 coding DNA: TGTGCCTGGAGTCCCTTCCACAGGGGGCAATCACCCCTCCACTTT. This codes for CAWSPFHRGQSPLHF.

Here the CDR3 DNA reads TGCGCCAGCAGCCCTAACCCGGGGAGCTCCTACGAGCAGTACTTC. It encodes CASSPNPGSSYEQYF. The chain combines TRBV4-1 with TRBJ2-7; TRBD2 might be the D (5 bases). Germline values: CDR1 MGHRA, CDR2 YSYEKL. V was pared by 4 bases and J by 0 bases, with 13 bases between. The CDR3 spans 15 residues.

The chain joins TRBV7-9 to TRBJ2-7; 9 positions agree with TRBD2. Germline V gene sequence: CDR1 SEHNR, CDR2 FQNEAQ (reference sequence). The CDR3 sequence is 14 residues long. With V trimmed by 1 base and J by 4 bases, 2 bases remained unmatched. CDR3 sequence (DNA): TGTGCCAGCAGCTTAGTCCTAGCGGGATACGAGCAGTACTTC. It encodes CASSLVLAGYEQYF.

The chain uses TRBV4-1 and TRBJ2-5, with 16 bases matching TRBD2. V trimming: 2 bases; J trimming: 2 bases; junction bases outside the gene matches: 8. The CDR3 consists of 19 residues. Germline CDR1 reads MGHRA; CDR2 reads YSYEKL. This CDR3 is CASSQPGLAGGPGQETQYF. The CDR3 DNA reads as TGCGCCAGCAGCCAACCGGGACTAGCGGGGGGGCCGGGTCAAGAGACCCAGTACTTC.

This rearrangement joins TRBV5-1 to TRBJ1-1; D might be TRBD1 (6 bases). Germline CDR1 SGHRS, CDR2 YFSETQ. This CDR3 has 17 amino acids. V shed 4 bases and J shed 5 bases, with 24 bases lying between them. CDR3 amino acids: CASSPPGGVLGATEAFF. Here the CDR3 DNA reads TGCGCCAGCAGCCCCCCCGGTGGAGTCTTGGGGGCAACTGAAGCTTTCTTT.

The CDR3 sequence is CASSLVPERLSYNEQFF. The DNA for the CDR3 is TGTGCCAGCAGCTTAGTCCCGGAGCGGCTCTCCTACAATGAGCAGTTCTTC. The chain carries TRBV7-9 and TRBJ2-1; D might be TRBD2 (5 bases). The CDR3 is 17 amino acids. V lost 1 base and J lost 0, with 13 bases in between. Per the germline V gene, CDR1 is SEHNR and CDR2 is FQNEAQ (reference sequence).

The CDR3 loop reads CASMRLAGYNEQFF. For the CDR3, the DNA is TGTGCCAGCATGCGGCTAGCGGGGTACAATGAGCAGTTCTTC. The chain uses TRBV2 and TRBJ2-1, with 9 bases lining up with TRBD2. V lost 7 bases, J lost 4 bases, and 5 bases stayed unmatched. Germline loops: CDR1 SNHLY, CDR2 FYNNEI. This CDR3 has 14 amino acids.

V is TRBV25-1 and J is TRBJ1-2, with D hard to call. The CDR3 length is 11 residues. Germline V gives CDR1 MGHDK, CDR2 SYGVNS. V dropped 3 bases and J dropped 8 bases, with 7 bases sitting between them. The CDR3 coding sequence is TGTGCCAGCAGTGATACATGGGGCTACACCTTC. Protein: CASSDTWGYTF.

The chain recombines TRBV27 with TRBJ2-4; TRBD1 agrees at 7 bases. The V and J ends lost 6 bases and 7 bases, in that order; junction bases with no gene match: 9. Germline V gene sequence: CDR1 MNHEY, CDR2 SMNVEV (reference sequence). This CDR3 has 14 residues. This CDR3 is CASSSDRALNIQYF. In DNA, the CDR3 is TGTGCCAGCAGCTCCGACAGGGCATTGAACATTCAGTACTTC.

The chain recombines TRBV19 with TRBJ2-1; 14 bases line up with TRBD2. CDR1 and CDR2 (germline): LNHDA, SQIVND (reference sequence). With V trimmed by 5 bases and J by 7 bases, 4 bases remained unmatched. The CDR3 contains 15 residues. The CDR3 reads CASSSGTSGSNEQFF. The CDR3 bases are TGTGCCAGTAGTTCCGGGACTAGCGGGAGTAATGAGCAGTTCTTC.

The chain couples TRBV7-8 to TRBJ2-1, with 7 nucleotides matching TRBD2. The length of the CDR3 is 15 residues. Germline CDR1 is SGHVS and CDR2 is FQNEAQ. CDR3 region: CGRLGGWVSYNEQFF. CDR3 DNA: TGTGGTCGCCTGGGGGGGTGGGTTTCCTACAATGAGCAGTTCTTC.

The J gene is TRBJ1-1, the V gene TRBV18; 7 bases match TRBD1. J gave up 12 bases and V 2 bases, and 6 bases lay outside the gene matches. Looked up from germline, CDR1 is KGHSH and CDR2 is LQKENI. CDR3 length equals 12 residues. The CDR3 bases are TGTGCCAGCTCACCAACAACAGGGGAGACTTTCTTT. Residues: CASSPTTGETFF. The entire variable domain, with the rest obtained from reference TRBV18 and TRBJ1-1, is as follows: NAGVMQNPRHLVRRRGQEARLRCSPMKGHSHVYWYRQLPEEGLKFMVYLQKENIIDESGMPKERFSAEFPKEGPSILRIQQVVRGDSAAYFCASSPTTGETFFGQGTRLTVV.

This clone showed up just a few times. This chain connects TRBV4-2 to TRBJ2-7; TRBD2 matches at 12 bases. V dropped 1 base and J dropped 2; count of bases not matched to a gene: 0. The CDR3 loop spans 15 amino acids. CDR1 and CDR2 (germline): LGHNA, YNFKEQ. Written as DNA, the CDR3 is TGTGCCAGCAGCCAAGGACTAGCGGGAGCCTACGAGCAGTACTTC. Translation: CASSQGLAGAYEQYF.

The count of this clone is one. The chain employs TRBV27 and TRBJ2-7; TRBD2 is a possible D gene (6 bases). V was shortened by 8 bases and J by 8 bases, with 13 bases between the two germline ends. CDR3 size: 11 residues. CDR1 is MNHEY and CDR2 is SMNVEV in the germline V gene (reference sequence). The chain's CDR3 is CASGTSFKQYF. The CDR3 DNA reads TGTGCCAGCGGAACTAGCTTTAAGCAGTACTTC.

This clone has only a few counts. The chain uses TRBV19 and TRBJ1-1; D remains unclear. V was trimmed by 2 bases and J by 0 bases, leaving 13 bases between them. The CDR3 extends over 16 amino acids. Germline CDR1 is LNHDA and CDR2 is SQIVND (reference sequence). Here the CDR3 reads CASSITVVTMNTEAFF. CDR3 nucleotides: TGTGCCAGTAGTATAACTGTGGTAACTATGAACACTGAAGCTTTCTTT.

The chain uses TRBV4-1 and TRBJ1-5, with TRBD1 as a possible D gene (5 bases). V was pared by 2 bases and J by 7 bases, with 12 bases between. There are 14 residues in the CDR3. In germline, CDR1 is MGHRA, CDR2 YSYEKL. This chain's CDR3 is CASSQPRERQPQHF. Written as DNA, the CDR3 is TGCGCCAGCAGCCAACCCAGGGAAAGGCAGCCCCAGCATTTT.